Listed below are T cell receptor beta chains from one sample, sequenced in a study of OX40 agonist ivuxolimab in advanced cancers. Generated by immunoSEQ multiplex PCR, the TCRdb table keeps only in-frame clones and is missing some. This sample carries 60,000 to 75,000 clones, about 83% of them seen once, and the ten largest clones take roughly 6%. The input for sequencing was CD4+ or CD8+ T cells sorted from blood, taken in a trial of the OX40 agonist ivuxolimab. These receptor sequences come from an adult with an advanced solid tumor such as melanoma, head and neck, liver or kidney cancer. Both conserved end residues are part of each CDR3. The D gene is left open where the match is weak. Expanded clones are given a class, and other clones once, few, many or no size at all.

V	D	J	size	CDR3	DNA
TRBV7-8	-	TRBJ2-7	-	CASSLGRAGSFYEQYF	TGTGCCAGCAGCTTAGGGCGGGCCGGGTCATTCTACGAGCAGTACTTC
TRBV5-1	TRBD1	TRBJ2-5	-	CASSLLQGTLKETQYF	TGCGCCAGCAGCTTGTTACAGGGGACCCTGAAAGAGACCCAGTACTTC
TRBV5-6	-	TRBJ2-3	-	CASSSPHGAPDTQYF	TGTGCCAGCAGCTCCCCTCATGGGGCCCCAGATACGCAGTATTTT
TRBV7-6	-	TRBJ2-2	-	CASRFKNTGELFF	TGTGCCAGCAGGTTTAAGAACACCGGGGAGCTGTTTTTT
TRBV5-5	-	TRBJ1-1	-	CASSLVTALNTEAFF	TGTGCCAGCAGCTTGGTAACCGCTTTGAACACTGAAGCTTTCTTT
TRBV5-4	-	TRBJ1-5	-	CASSLSGHSNQPQHF	TGTGCCAGCAGCTTGTCTGGACACAGCAATCAGCCCCAGCATTTT
TRBV28	TRBD1	TRBJ1-5	-	CASSLEGTGVRNQPQHF	TGTGCCAGCAGTCTAGAGGGGACAGGGGTAAGGAATCAGCCCCAGCATTTT
TRBV29-1	TRBD2	TRBJ2-7	once	CSVVGTSGRVYEQYF	TGCAGCGTCGTCGGGACTAGCGGGAGAGTCTACGAGCAGTACTTC
TRBV5-1	-	TRBJ1-4	-	CASSLELNEKLFF	TGCGCCAGCAGCTTGGAATTGAATGAAAAACTGTTTTTT
TRBV4-1	-	TRBJ1-5	few	CASSQVPWVGEDQPQHF	TGCGCCAGCAGCCAAGTCCCTTGGGTAGGGGAGGATCAGCCCCAGCATTTT
TRBV5-4	-	TRBJ2-5	once	CASSLNEETQYF	TGTGCCAGCAGCCTCAATGAAGAGACCCAGTACTTC
TRBV30	-	TRBJ2-7	-	CAWSVTVHGSEQYF	TGTGCCTGGAGTGTGACGGTCCACGGGAGCGAGCAGTACTTC
TRBV6-6	-	TRBJ2-3	-	CASNPTGPYTDTQYF	TGTGCCAGCAACCCCACCGGGCCATACACAGATACGCAGTATTTT
TRBV5-6	TRBD1	TRBJ1-1	-	CASSSPGQKAFF	TGTGCCAGCAGCTCCCCGGGACAGAAGGCTTTCTTT
TRBV11-3	TRBD1	TRBJ1-1	-	CASSLGTGKDTEAFF	TGTGCCAGCAGCTTAGGGACAGGGAAGGACACTGAAGCTTTCTTT
TRBV7-2	-	TRBJ2-3	-	CASSLVGNPDTQYF	TGTGCCAGCAGCTTAGTTGGCAATCCAGATACGCAGTATTTT
TRBV19	TRBD2	TRBJ2-7	-	CASSRGREGPNEQYF	TGTGCCAGTAGCCGGGGGCGGGAGGGCCCAAACGAGCAGTACTTC
TRBV2	-	TRBJ1-6	-	CASTTTGANSPLHF	TGTGCCAGCACCACGACAGGAGCGAATTCACCCCTCCACTTT
TRBV5-5	-	TRBJ2-5	-	CASSLQPGTGTVETQYF	TGTGCCAGCAGCTTGCAGCCCGGTACAGGGACCGTAGAGACCCAGTACTTC
TRBV5-8	-	TRBJ2-1	-	CASSLGWAKSSYNEQFF	TGTGCCAGCAGCTTGGGCTGGGCCAAGAGCTCCTACAATGAGCAGTTCTTC
TRBV7-2	-	TRBJ2-1	-	CASSLLGPSYNEQFF	TGTGCCAGCAGCTTACTTGGACCATCCTACAATGAGCAGTTCTTC
TRBV2	-	TRBJ1-3	-	CASRTGNTIYF	TGTGCCAGCAGGACAGGAAACACCATATATTTT
TRBV30	-	TRBJ1-1	once	CAWDSGGNTEAFF	TGTGCCTGGGACTCGGGGGGAAACACTGAAGCTTTCTTT
TRBV27	-	TRBJ1-1	-	CASSLGRNTEAFF	TGTGCCAGCAGTTTAGGAAGGAACACTGAAGCTTTCTTT
TRBV19	-	TRBJ2-7	-	CASSLPASYEQYF	TGTGCCAGTAGTTTGCCAGCCTCCTACGAGCAGTACTTC
TRBV9	TRBD1	TRBJ2-1	-	CASSVGTGRNEQFF	TGTGCCAGCAGCGTAGGGACAGGGAGAAATGAGCAGTTCTTC
TRBV5-5	-	TRBJ2-7	few	CASSLTSYSYEQYF	TGTGCCAGCAGCTTGACTAGCTACTCCTACGAGCAGTACTTC
TRBV4-2	-	TRBJ1-1	-	CASSQVSTEAFF	TGTGCCAGCAGCCAAGTCTCCACTGAAGCTTTCTTT
TRBV5-1	TRBD1	TRBJ2-5	-	CASSWGQTKQETQYF	TGCGCCAGCAGCTGGGGACAGACAAAACAAGAGACCCAGTACTTC